The clone carrying this T cell receptor beta chain was seen a few times. Its specificity is unknown. Germline V gene data show CDR1 as ENHRY and CDR2 as SYGVKD. Trimming cost V 5 bases and J 2 bases, with 12 bases left between them. This CDR3 has 14 amino acids. Treatment defined: oral pan-JAK inhibitor, 5-10 mg twice daily. RNA extraction and reverse transcription yielded cDNA as sequencing template. Sequenced by immunoSEQ multiplex PCR; TCRdb stores in-frame clones only, minus some. The sample lists roughly 100,000 clones; 40% to 50% were seen once. The record originates from a study of CD8+ T cells in alopecia areata. Study-wide context: Treatment of the treated patients consisted of oral tofacitinib, 5 to 10 mg twice daily. The study, taken as a whole, reports: Having one nonresponder leaves uncertain how baseline CD8+ expansion relates to response. Normal scalp showed lower clonality than lesional scalp, especially alopecia totalis/universalis.

The source was CD8+ T cells sorted from blood, collected at week 24, from a patient treated with tofacitinib. The sequence came from a human donor with alopecia areata. The chain carries TRBV10-3 and TRBJ2-5; possible D gene TRBD1, 6 bases. The CDR3 here is CAISSGANQETQYF. The CDR3 DNA follows: TGTGCCATCAGTTCAGGGGCGAATCAAGAGACCCAGTACTTC.